This TCR beta chain stems from a study of CD8 T cells in Susac syndrome. Study-wide findings and caveats: As the study acknowledged, the number of individuals who were part of its TCR sequencing and HLA analysis was relatively small.

This clonotype occurred once. Its target is not known. J lost 6 bases, V lost 8 bases, and 9 bases had no gene match. The CDR3 is 15 amino acids. With random hexamers, reverse transcription was performed on roughly 0.5 to 1 ug of RNA. Across 54 Vbeta and 13 Jbeta, TCR beta CDR3 was amplified with immunoSEQ multiplex PCR. MiXCR, run by TCRdb on the immunoSEQ multiplex PCR reads, gives a single entry per CDR3 protein. The table has about 290,000 distinct CDR3 sequences, roughly 85% seen once. The authors carried out high-throughput sequencing of TCR beta. They applied it to CD8+ and CD4+ T cells obtained from blood. Relapsing-remitting disease, either stable or active, was present in the treatment-naive patients who were the multiple sclerosis controls.

J is TRBJ2-5 and V is TRBV6-7; 13 nucleotides match TRBD2. TRBV6-7 is assigned to the ORF class and has an uncertain function. The sample taken for sequencing was CD8+ T cells from PBMCs. The source is a human donor with multiple sclerosis. For the CDR3, the DNA is TGTGCCAGCGGAGGACTAGCGGGGGTTCGGAAGACCCAGTACTTC. This sequence encodes CASGGLAGVRKTQYF.